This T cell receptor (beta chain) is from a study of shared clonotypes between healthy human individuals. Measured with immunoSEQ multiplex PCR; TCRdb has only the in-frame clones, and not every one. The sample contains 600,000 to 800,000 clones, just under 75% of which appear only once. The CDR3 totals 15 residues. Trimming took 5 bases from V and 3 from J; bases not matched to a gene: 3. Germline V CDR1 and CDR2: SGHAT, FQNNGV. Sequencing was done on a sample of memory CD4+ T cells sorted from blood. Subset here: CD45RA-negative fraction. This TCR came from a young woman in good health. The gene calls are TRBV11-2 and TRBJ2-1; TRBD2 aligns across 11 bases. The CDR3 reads CASSASGGFYNEQFF. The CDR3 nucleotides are TGTGCCAGCAGCGCTAGCGGGGGGTTCTACAATGAGCAGTTCTTC.